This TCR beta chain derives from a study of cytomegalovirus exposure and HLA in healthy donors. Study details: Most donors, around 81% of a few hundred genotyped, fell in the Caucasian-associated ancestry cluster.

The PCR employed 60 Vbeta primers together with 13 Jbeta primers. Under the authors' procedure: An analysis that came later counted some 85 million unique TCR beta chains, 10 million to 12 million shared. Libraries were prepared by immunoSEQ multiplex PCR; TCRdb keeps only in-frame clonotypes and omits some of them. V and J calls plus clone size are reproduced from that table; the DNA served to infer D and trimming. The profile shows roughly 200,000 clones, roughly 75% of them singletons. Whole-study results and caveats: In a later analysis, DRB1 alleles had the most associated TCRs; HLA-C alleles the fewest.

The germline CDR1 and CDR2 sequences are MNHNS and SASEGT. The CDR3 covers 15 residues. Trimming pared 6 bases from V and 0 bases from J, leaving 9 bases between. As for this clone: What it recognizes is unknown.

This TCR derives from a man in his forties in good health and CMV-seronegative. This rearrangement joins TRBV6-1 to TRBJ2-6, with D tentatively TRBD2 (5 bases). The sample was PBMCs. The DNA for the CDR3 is TGTGCCAGCAGCCGGGAAGTCTCTGGGGCCAACGTCCTGACTTTC. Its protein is CASSREVSGANVLTF.